These 2 T cell receptor beta chains were all obtained from the same sample, sequenced in a study of T cell repertoires in cytomegalovirus infection. TCRdb reprocessed the reads with MiXCR, giving one entry per CDR3 protein. The repertoire holds nearly 550,000 distinct CDR3 sequences, with about 15% as singletons. Material: CD8+ T cells from PBMCs. The receptor source for this set is a human donor in good health (CMV status not recorded). Some clones in this sample may be carry-over from other donors' samples.

As to this clonotype: Since a much larger clone is just one base distant, this may be a read error. This chain uses TRBV28 with TRBJ2-5, with 7 nucleotides matching TRBD2. This CDR3 comprises 15 residues. Germline CDR1 and CDR2: MDHEN and SYDVKM. CDR3 coding DNA: TGTGCCAGCAGTTTGGTGGGAGGGCCAGAAGAGACCGAGTACTTC. Protein: CASSLVGGPEETEYF.

This clonotype was recorded at least ten times. The CDR3 loop reads CASSYILGYEQYF. CDR3 bases: TGTGCCAGCAGTTACATCCTAGGGTACGAGCAGTACTTC. The chain is built from TRBV6-2 or TRBV6-3 and TRBJ2-7; D not resolved. V was cut by 2 bases and J by 4 bases, with 9 bases left in between. The CDR3 totals 13 residues. Germline CDR1 and CDR2: MNHEY and SVGEGT.